This TCR beta chain is drawn from a study of shared clonotypes between healthy human individuals. Broader study findings: How much donors shared clonotypes was expected to be affected by sequencing depth. The low donor count limited represented genetic and exposure-history diversity. The sole specimen, blood, was sampled, and tissue repertoires likely differ.

As to this clone: Its specificity is unknown.

Per germline, CDR1 SQVTM and CDR2 ANQGSEA. CDR3 length equals 12 residues. Assay: immunoSEQ multiplex PCR; the TCRdb copy retains only in-frame clones and omits some. The table shows some 2.4 million clones, with roughly 93% occurring only once. Sequencing used naive CD4+ T cells from PBMCs. Subset indicated: CD45RA+ positively selected. V gene TRBV29-1 combines with J gene TRBJ1-2; D might be TRBD1 (5 bases). The clonotype was recovered from a man younger than 30 in good health. Some clones in this sample may be carry-over from other donors' samples. In DNA form, the CDR3 reads TGCCTCGGGGGGGAAGTTGGCTATGGCTACACCTTC. It specifies CLGGEVGYGYTF.